Listed below are T cell receptor beta chains from one sample, sequenced in a study of blood T cell repertoires in COVID-19. Produced via immunoSEQ multiplex PCR; TCRdb's table is partial and in-frame only. The table records approximately 74,000 clones, around 80% of them present only once. Material: peripheral blood. Every receptor here comes from a man at least 80 years old with active or convalescent COVID-19. CDR3s include the opening cysteine and the closing phenylalanine or tryptophan. A D gene is named only where the DNA matches it firmly. Clone size appears in some rows only: once, few, many, or a class for an expanded clone.

V gene: TRBV21-1
clone size: -
J gene: TRBJ2-4
D gene: -
CDR3 DNA: TGTGCCAGGGGGGACAGGGGGAAGAAAGACAAAAACATTCAGTACTTC
CDR3 protein: CARGDRGKKDKNIQYF

V gene: TRBV7-2
clone size: -
J gene: TRBJ2-1
D gene: TRBD2
CDR3 DNA: TGTGCCAGCAGCCATAGTCATAGCGGGAGGACCAACAATGAGCAGTTCTTC
CDR3 protein: CASSHSHSGRTNNEQFF

V gene: TRBV28
clone size: -
J gene: TRBJ2-7
D gene: TRBD1
CDR3 DNA: TGTGCCAGCCGAGCTCCCGGGACAGTTTACGAGCAGTACTTC
CDR3 protein: CASRAPGTVYEQYF

V gene: TRBV7-2
clone size: -
J gene: TRBJ2-1
D gene: TRBD2
CDR3 DNA: TGTGCCAGCAGCCCGAGGATGAGGACTAGCGGCAATGAGCAGTTCTTC
CDR3 protein: CASSPRMRTSGNEQFF

V gene: TRBV4-2
clone size: -
J gene: TRBJ1-1
D gene: TRBD1
CDR3 DNA: TGTGCCAGCAGCCACGAGGACAGGGACACTGAAGCTTTCTTT
CDR3 protein: CASSHEDRDTEAFF

V gene: TRBV24-1
clone size: few
J gene: TRBJ2-1
D gene: -
CDR3 DNA: TGTGCCACCAGTGATACAGCCGCCGGTGTGGCGGGTGAGCAGTTCTTC
CDR3 protein: CATSDTAAGVAGEQFF

V gene: TRBV30
clone size: -
J gene: TRBJ1-1
D gene: -
CDR3 DNA: TGTGCCTGGAGTGGACAGATGAACACTGAAGCTTTCTTT
CDR3 protein: CAWSGQMNTEAFF

V gene: TRBV7-6
clone size: once
J gene: TRBJ1-3
D gene: -
CDR3 DNA: TGTGCCAGCAGCTTAGGGACAGCCAGAGACTCTGGAAACACCATATATTTT
CDR3 protein: CASSLGTARDSGNTIYF

V gene: TRBV6-2/TRBV6-3
clone size: -
J gene: TRBJ2-3
D gene: TRBD1
CDR3 DNA: TGTGCCAGCAGCACCGGACAGGGTGTCGCAGATACGCAGTATTTT
CDR3 protein: CASSTGQGVADTQYF

V gene: TRBV7-2
clone size: few
J gene: TRBJ2-7
D gene: -
CDR3 DNA: TGTGCCAGCAGCTTAGGACAGGTTCCCAGATACGAGCAGTACTTC
CDR3 protein: CASSLGQVPRYEQYF

V gene: TRBV3-1/TRBV3-2
clone size: -
J gene: TRBJ2-3
D gene: TRBD2
CDR3 DNA: TGTGCCAGCAGTACTAGCGGGGGGGTACTTAGCACAGATACGCAGTATTTT
CDR3 protein: CASSTSGGVLSTDTQYF

V gene: TRBV6-2/TRBV6-3
clone size: -
J gene: TRBJ1-5
D gene: -
CDR3 DNA: TGTGCCAGCAGTTACGCGTCTCCCAATCAGCCCCAGCATTTT
CDR3 protein: CASSYASPNQPQHF

V gene: TRBV5-1
clone size: -
J gene: TRBJ1-5
D gene: TRBD1
CDR3 DNA: TGCGCCAGCAGCCCAGACAGGGGTAGTCAGCCCCAGCATTTT
CDR3 protein: CASSPDRGSQPQHF

V gene: TRBV6-5
clone size: -
J gene: TRBJ1-5
D gene: -
CDR3 DNA: TGTGCCAGCAGTTACGGCAGAAATCAGCCCCAGCATTTT
CDR3 protein: CASSYGRNQPQHF

V gene: TRBV5-6
clone size: -
J gene: TRBJ2-5
D gene: TRBD2
CDR3 DNA: TGTGCCAGCAGCCCGGGACTAGGGGAGACCCAGTACTTC
CDR3 protein: CASSPGLGETQYF

V gene: TRBV29-1
clone size: -
J gene: TRBJ2-3
D gene: TRBD2
CDR3 DNA: TGCAGCGTCCGAAGCGGGGGGTTTCTTAGCACAGATACGCAGTATTTT
CDR3 protein: CSVRSGGFLSTDTQYF

V gene: TRBV6-5
clone size: once
J gene: TRBJ2-1
D gene: -
CDR3 DNA: TGTGCCAGCAGGGAGGACAGTGACAATGAGCAGTTCTTC
CDR3 protein: CASREDSDNEQFF